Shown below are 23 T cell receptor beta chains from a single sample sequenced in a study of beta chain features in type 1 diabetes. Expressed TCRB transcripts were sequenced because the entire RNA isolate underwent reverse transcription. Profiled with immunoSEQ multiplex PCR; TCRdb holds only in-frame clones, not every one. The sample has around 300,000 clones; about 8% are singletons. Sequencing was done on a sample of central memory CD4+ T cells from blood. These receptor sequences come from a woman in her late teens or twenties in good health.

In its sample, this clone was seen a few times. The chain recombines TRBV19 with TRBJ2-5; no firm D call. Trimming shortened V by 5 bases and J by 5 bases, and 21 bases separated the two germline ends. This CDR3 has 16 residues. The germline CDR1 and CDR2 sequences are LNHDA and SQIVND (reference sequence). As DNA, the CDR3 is TGTGCCAGTAGTTTCAGCGACCGAATCCGGATTGAGACCCAGTACTTC. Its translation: CASSFSDRIRIETQYF.

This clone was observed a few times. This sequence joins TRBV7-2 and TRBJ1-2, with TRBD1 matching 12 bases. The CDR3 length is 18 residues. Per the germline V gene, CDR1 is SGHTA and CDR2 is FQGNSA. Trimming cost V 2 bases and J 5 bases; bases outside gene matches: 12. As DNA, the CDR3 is TGTGCCAGCAGCTTAATGGGGACAGGGGGCGCCTCTTATTATGGCTACACCTTC. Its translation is CASSLMGTGGASYYGYTF.

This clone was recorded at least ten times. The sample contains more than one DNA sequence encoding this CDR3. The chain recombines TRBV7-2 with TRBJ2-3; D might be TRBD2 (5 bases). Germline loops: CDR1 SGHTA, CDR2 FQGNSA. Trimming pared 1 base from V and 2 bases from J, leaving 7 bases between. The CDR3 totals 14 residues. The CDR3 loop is CASSLDGNTDTQYF. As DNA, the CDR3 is TGTGCCAGCAGCTTAGACGGGAACACAGATACGCAGTATTTT.

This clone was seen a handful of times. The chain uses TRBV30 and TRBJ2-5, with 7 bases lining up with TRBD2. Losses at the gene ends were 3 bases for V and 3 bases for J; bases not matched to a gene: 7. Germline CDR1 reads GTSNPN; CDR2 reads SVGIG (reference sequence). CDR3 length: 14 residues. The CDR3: CAWRAGLYKETQYF. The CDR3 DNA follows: TGTGCCTGGAGGGCGGGACTATACAAAGAGACCCAGTACTTC.

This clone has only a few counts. Here the CDR3 DNA reads TGTGCCAGCAGCTTTATCGGCGGCAGAGACTCCTATAATTCACCCCTCCACTTT. This encodes CASSFIGGRDSYNSPLHF. This sequence joins TRBV5-6 and TRBJ1-6; D gene uncertain. The CDR3 spans 18 residues. Germline values: CDR1 SGHDT, CDR2 YYEEEE. Trimming removed 2 bases from V and 0 bases from J, with 15 bases in between.

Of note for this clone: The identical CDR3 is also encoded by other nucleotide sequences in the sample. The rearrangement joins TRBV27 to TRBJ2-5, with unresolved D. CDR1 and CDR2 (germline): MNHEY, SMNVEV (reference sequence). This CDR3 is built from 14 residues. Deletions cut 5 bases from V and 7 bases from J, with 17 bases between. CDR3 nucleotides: TGTGCCAGCAGTCCAGACCTGGGTTCAGGGACCCAGTACTTC. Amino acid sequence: CASSPDLGSGTQYF.

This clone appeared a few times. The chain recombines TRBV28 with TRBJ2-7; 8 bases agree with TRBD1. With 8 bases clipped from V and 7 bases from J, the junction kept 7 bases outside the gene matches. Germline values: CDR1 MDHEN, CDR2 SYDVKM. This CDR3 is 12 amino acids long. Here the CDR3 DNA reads TGTGCCAGCCAGGGGGCGTCTCGGGAGCAGTACGTC. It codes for CASQGASREQYV.

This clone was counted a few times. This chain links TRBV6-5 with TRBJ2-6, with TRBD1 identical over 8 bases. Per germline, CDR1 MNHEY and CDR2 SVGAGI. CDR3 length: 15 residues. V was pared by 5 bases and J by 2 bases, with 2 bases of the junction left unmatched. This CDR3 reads CASSRTGTGANVLTF. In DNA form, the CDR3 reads TGTGCCAGCAGTAGGACAGGGACTGGGGCCAACGTCCTGACTTTC.

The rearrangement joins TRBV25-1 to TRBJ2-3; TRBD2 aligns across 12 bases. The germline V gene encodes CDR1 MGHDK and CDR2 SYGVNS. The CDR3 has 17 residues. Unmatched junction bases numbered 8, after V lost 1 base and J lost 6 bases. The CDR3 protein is CASSEFASGRVSDTQYF. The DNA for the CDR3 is TGTGCCAGCAGTGAATTCGCTAGCGGGAGGGTTTCTGATACGCAGTATTTT.

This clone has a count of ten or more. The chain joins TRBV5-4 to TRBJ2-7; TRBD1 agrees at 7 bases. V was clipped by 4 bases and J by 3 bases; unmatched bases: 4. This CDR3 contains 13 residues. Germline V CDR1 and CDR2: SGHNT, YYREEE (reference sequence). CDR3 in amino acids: CASSPGTVYEQYF. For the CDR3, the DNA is TGTGCCAGCAGCCCTGGGACAGTCTACGAGCAGTACTTC.

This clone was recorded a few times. CDR3 residues: CATGTGLYGYTF. CDR3 nucleotide sequence: TGTGCCACAGGCACGGGACTCTATGGCTACACCTTC. V and J are TRBV2 and TRBJ1-2; TRBD1 is a possible D gene (5 bases). The CDR3 has 12 residues. Germline values: CDR1 SNHLY, CDR2 FYNNEI. V was trimmed by 10 bases and J by 4 bases, leaving 13 bases between them.

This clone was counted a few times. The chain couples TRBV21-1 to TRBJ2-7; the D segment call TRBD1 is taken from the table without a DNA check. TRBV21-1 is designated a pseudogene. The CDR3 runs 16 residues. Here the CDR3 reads CATSKPGQGSSYEQYV. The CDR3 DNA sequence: TGTGCCACCTCGAAACCGGGACAGGGCAGCTCCTACGAGCAGTACGTC.

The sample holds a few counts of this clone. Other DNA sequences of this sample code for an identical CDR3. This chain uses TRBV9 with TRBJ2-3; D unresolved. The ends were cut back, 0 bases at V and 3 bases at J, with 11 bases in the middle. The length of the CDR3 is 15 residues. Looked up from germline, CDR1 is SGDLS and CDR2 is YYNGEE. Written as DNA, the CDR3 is TGTGCCAGCAGCGTAGATGGGCCCGGAACAGATACGCAGTATTTT. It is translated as CASSVDGPGTDTQYF.

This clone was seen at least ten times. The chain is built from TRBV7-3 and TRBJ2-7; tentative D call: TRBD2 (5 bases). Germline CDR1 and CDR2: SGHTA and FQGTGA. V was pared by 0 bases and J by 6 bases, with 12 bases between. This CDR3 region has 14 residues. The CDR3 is CASSLTGATGEQYF. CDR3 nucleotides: TGTGCCAGCAGCTTAACGGGAGCCACCGGCGAGCAGTACTTC.

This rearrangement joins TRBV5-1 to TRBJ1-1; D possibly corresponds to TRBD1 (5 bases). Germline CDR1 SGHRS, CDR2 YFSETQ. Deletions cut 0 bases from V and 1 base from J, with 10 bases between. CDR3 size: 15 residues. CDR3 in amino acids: CASSLEIGANTEAFF. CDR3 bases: TGCGCCAGCAGCTTGGAAATAGGGGCGAACACTGAAGCTTTCTTT.

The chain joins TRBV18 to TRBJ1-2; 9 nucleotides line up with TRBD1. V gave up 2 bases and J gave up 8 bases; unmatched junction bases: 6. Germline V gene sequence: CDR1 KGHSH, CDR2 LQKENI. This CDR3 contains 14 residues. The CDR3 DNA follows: TGTGCCAGCTCACCAGATCGTACAGGGGGCGGCTACACCTTC. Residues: CASSPDRTGGGYTF.

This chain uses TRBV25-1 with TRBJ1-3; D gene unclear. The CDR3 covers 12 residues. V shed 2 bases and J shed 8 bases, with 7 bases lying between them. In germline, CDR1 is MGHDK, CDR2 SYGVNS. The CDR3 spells CASSETQYTIYF. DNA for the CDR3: TGTGCCAGCAGTGAAACCCAATACACCATATATTTT.

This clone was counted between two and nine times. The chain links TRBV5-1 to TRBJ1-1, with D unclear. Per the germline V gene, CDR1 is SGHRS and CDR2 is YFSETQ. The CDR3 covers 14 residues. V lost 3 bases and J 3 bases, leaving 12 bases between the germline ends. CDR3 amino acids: CASSWGGRDTEAFF. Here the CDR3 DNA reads TGCGCCAGCAGCTGGGGAGGGAGGGACACTGAAGCTTTCTTT.

The CDR3 bases are TGTGCCACACAGTCGCGGCGATATGGCTACACCTTC. The encoded protein is CATQSRRYGYTF. This chain connects TRBV15 to TRBJ1-2, with D hard to call. The CDR3 length is 12 residues. In germline, CDR1 is LNHNV, CDR2 YYDKDF (reference sequence). V was shortened by 9 bases and J by 5 bases, with 13 bases between the two germline ends. Full variable domain (rest looked up from reference TRBV15 and TRBJ1-2): DAMVIQNPRYQVTQFGKPVTLSCSQTLNHNVMYWYQQKSSQAPKLLFHYYDKDFNNEADTPDNFQSRRPNTSFCFLDIRSPGLGDTAMYLCATQSRRYGYTFGSGTRLTVV.

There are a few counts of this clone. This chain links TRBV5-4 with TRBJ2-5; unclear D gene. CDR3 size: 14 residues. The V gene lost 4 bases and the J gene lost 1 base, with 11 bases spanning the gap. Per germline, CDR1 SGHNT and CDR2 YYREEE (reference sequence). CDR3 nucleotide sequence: TGTGCCAGCAGCCAAAGAGACGGCCAAGAGACCCAGTACTTC. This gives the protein CASSQRDGQETQYF.

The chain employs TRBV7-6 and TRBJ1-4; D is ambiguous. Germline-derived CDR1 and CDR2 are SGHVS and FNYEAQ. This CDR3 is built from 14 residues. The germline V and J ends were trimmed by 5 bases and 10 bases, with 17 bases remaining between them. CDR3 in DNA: TGTGCCAGCAGCCAAAGACTCGTTTCTAGAAAACTGTTTTTT. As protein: CASSQRLVSRKLFF.

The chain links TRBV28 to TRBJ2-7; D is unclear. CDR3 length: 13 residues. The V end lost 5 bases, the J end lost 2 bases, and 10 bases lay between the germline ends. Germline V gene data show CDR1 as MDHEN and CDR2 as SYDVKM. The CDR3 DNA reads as TGTGCCAGCAGTGTTCCCGGAACCTACGAGCAGTACGTC. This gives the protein CASSVPGTYEQYV.

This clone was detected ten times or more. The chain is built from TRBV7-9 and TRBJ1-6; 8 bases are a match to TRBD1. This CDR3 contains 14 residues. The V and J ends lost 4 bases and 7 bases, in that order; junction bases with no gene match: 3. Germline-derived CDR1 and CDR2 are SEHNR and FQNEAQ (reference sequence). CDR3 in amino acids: CASSSGQANSPLHF. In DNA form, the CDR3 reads TGTGCCAGCAGCTCGGGACAGGCAAATTCACCCCTCCACTTT.